A single sample gave rise to the 32 T cell receptor beta chains below, sequenced in a study of tumor-infiltrating lymphocytes in primary liver carcinoma. Total RNA amounting to roughly 450 ng was the source from which TCR beta cDNA was made with a constant-region primer. What produced the TCR beta libraries was three nested multiplex PCR rounds using slightly modified ARM-PCR. A C-beta reverse primer and TRBV1-TRBV30 forward primers served in each of the first two PCR rounds, at about 10 cycles apiece. In TCRdb, the multiplex PCR reads were re-called with MiXCR into one record per CDR3 protein. Seen here are approximately 40,000 distinct CDR3 sequences, around 74% observed once, and the top ten hold under 20%. Co-extraction yielded RNA and DNA from approximately 22-30 mg of unsorted bulk tissue. The sequenced sample was liver tumor tissue from sampling region 4. Subset defined: tumor region T4, right-lateral pole. The receptors were sampled from a man aged 40-49 years with primary liver carcinoma and hepatitis B virus infection.

Relative to its sample, this clonotype is medium-sized. The genes are TRBV14 and TRBJ2-3, with 16 bases matching TRBD2. Germline values: CDR1 SGHDN, CDR2 FVKESK. This CDR3 region has 18 residues. Trimming took 7 bases from V and 5 from J; bases not matched to a gene: 12. CDR3 residues: CASTPGTSGRAWRDTQYF. The CDR3 nucleotides are TGTGCCAGCACCCCTGGGACTAGCGGGAGGGCCTGGAGAGATACGCAGTATTTT.

This chain uses TRBV21-1 with TRBJ1-5; the DNA was not used to check the table's D call, TRBD1. TRBV21-1 represents a pseudogene. This CDR3 is 16 amino acids long. The CDR3 protein is CASSLGRTGGGQPWHF. The CDR3 region has the DNA TGTGCCAGCAGCCTCGGCCGGACAGGGGGCGGTCAGCCCTGGCATTTT.

A note on this clonotype: Germline and junction disagree at one end, which may indicate a read error. The J gene is TRBJ1-2, the V gene TRBV28; D gene uncertain. CDR1 MDHEN and CDR2 SYDVKM come from the germline V gene. CDR3 size: 13 residues. The CDR3 coding sequence is TGTGCCAGCAGTTTCCGGAATAATCTTGGTTACGCCTTC. Encoded protein: CASSFRNNLGYAF.

This rearrangement joins TRBV29-1 to TRBJ1-2; D remains ambiguous. This CDR3 is built from 13 residues. Trimming pared 8 bases from V and 4 bases from J, leaving 17 bases between. The V gene's germline CDR1 is SQVTM and CDR2 ANQGSEA. The CDR3 spells CSLRSVGAYGYTF. The CDR3 nucleotides read TGCAGCCTCCGATCAGTTGGCGCCTATGGCTACACCTTC.

To note about this clonotype: Relative to the germline gene, one junction end is altered; a read error may explain this. The genes are TRBV2 and TRBJ2-2; D is tentatively TRBD1 or TRBD2 (5 bases each). Germline assignment: CDR1 SNHLY and CDR2 FYNNEI. The CDR3 contains 14 residues. CDR3 bases: TGTGCCAGCCTGGCAGGGTGCGACACCGGGGAACTGTTTTTT. This encodes CASLAGCDTGELFF.

V gene TRBV11-2 combines with J gene TRBJ2-5, with a possible D match to TRBD1 (6 bases). V was cut by 4 bases and J by 3 bases, with 12 bases left in between. CDR1 and CDR2 (germline): SGHAT, FQNNGV. The CDR3 is made up of 14 amino acids. CDR3 nucleotides: TGTGCCAGCAGCTCCAACAGGGTAAAAGAGACCCAGTACTTC. It specifies CASSSNRVKETQYF. Full variable domain (missing parts from reference TRBV11-2 and TRBJ2-5): EAGVAQSPRYKIIEKRQSVAFWCNPISGHATLYWYQQILGQGPKLLIQFQNNGVVDDSQLPKDRFSAERLKGVDSTLKIQPAKLEDSAVYLCASSSNRVKETQYFGPGTRLLVL.

Remarks on this clonotype: The CDR3 does not end in the conserved phenylalanine or tryptophan, so this is likely a read error. The gene calls are TRBV5-1 and TRBJ2-1, with 9 bases aligning to TRBD2. Germline V lookup: CDR1 SGHRS, CDR2 YFSETQ. The CDR3 runs to 13 residues. The trim removed 3 bases at V and 12 bases at J, leaving 7 bases unmatched. The CDR3 is CASSSTGLAGQFI. CDR3 bases: TGCGCCAGCAGCTCGACGGGACTAGCTGGGCAGTTCATC.

On this clonotype itself: Germline is not matched at one junction end, which may reflect a read error. The chain recombines TRBV11-1 with TRBJ2-3, with D perhaps matching TRBD1 (5 bases). CDR3 length equals 14 residues. The germline gives CDR1 SGHAT, CDR2 FQDESV (reference sequence). The CDR3 region is CANSLRSGTGTQYF. The DNA of the CDR3 is TGTGCCAACAGCCTAAGGTCCGGCACAGGTACGCAGTATTTT.

This clonotype was counted at least ten times. V is TRBV7-9 and J is TRBJ2-2; 7 bases are a match to TRBD1. V lost 5 bases to trimming and J lost 8 bases; unmatched junction nucleotides: 5. The CDR3 loop spans 13 amino acids. Germline assignment: CDR1 SEHNR and CDR2 FQNEAQ (reference sequence). Here the CDR3 reads CASSDRVAGELFF. The CDR3, as DNA: TGTGCCAGCAGCGACAGGGTAGCGGGGGAGCTGTTTTTT.

Comments on this clonotype: One end of the junction is discordant with germline, which a read error may explain. The chain is built from TRBV10-2 and TRBJ2-2; 7 bases agree with TRBD2. The CDR3 is 16 residues long. Germline V gene data show CDR1 as WSHSY and CDR2 as SAAADI. The CDR3 nucleotides are TGCGCCAACAGTGACCTGGGGGGGAGAGGTACCGGGGAGCTGTTTTTT. Residues: CANSDLGGRGTGELFF.

This chain connects TRBV7-9 to TRBJ2-1, with D hard to call. V was trimmed by 6 bases and J by 16 bases, leaving 28 bases between them. This CDR3 contains 15 residues. Germline CDR1 and CDR2: SEHNR and FQNEAQ (reference sequence). In DNA form, the CDR3 reads TGTGCCAGCAGTGATAGTTTATCCGAAAACAATGAGTACTTCTTC. Protein: CASSDSLSENNEYFF.

The chain employs TRBV6-2 or TRBV6-3 and TRBJ2-1, with D hard to call. V shed 8 bases and J shed 8 bases, with 19 bases lying between them. CDR1 is MNHEY and CDR2 is SVGEGT in the germline V gene. The length of the CDR3 is 14 residues. For the CDR3, the DNA is TGTGCCAGCTGCTCCGACCCTACGAGCCATGAGCAGTTCTTC. Its protein is CASCSDPTSHEQFF.

A word on this clonotype: It is likely a read error, because the conserved phenylalanine at the end of the CDR3 is missing. This rearrangement joins TRBV11-1 to TRBJ2-7, with a possible D match to TRBD1 (6 bases). CDR1 is SGHAT and CDR2 is FQDESV in the germline V gene (reference sequence). The CDR3 contains 13 residues. CDR3 DNA: TGTGCCGGCAGGGGAAAGCGATCCTACAAGCAGTACCTC. Residues: CAGRGKRSYKQYL.

With regard to this clonotype: A junction end diverges from the germline sequence, so it may reflect a read error. The J gene is TRBJ1-1, the V gene TRBV7-8, with D hard to call. CDR1 and CDR2 from the germline V gene are SGHVS and FQNEAQ. This CDR3 is built from 13 residues. The CDR3 coding sequence is TGTGCCAACAGCTTAGAGCAGAGCCGAGGGACTTTCTTT. This codes for CANSLEQSRGTFF.

In the case of this clonotype: The junction and the germline gene differ at one end; a read error may be behind it. This chain joins TRBV10-3 and TRBJ2-1; 9 bases align to TRBD2. The germline gives CDR1 ENHRY, CDR2 SYGVKD. The CDR3 totals 15 residues. The CDR3 bases are TGTGCCTCAGTTGGCAGCGGGAGGTCCGATAATGTGCAGTTCTTC. As protein: CASVGSGRSDNVQFF.

V gene TRBV11-2 combines with J gene TRBJ2-3, with 8 bases lining up with TRBD2. V gave up 6 bases and J gave up 13 bases; unmatched junction bases: 21. The length of the CDR3 is 16 residues. The germline CDR1 and CDR2 sequences are SGHAT and FQNNGV. The CDR3 coding sequence is TGTGCCAGCAGTTCGGGACTAGGGGGAGTGTCAGATAGGGAGTATTTT. Its protein product is CASSSGLGGVSDREYF.

Remarks on this clonotype: A much bigger clone sits one base away, suggesting this may be a read error. The rearrangement joins TRBV7-2 to TRBJ2-2; D is uncertain. The germline V gene has CDR1 SGHTA and CDR2 FQGNSA. Trimming took 5 bases from V and 0 from J, leaving 13 bases between them. This CDR3 is 16 amino acids long. The CDR3 loop is CASSPRAPTNTGELFF. CDR3 sequence (DNA): TGTGCCAGCAGCCCCCGGGCGCCGACGAACACCGGGGAGCTGTTTTTT.

A note on this clonotype: No conserved phenylalanine or tryptophan ends this CDR3, so it is likely a read error. This chain joins TRBV7-9 and TRBJ2-7; D might be TRBD2 (5 bases). Trimming took off 10 bases at V and 5 bases at J, with 15 bases between the two ends. The CDR3 contains 12 residues. Germline V lookup: CDR1 SEHNR, CDR2 FQNEAQ (reference sequence). The DNA for the CDR3 is TGTGCCACTAGCTGGGCGGGCGACGAGCAGTACCTC. Amino acid sequence: CATSWAGDEQYL.

The CDR3 coding sequence is TGTGCCATCGGAGCAGGAGGCAGTCAGGATACGCAGTATTTT. Translated: CAIGAGGSQDTQYF. This chain uses TRBV28 with TRBJ2-3; weak D call: TRBD2 (5 bases). This CDR3 has 14 residues. Germline V CDR1 and CDR2: MDHEN, SYDVKM. V lost 10 bases to trimming and J lost 6 bases, with 20 bases between them.

The chain links TRBV29-1 to TRBJ2-1, with 7 bases fitting TRBD2. This CDR3 has 10 amino acids. The germline V gene has CDR1 SQVTM and CDR2 ANQGSEA. V shed 7 bases, J shed 15 bases, and the junction held 9 bases outside the gene matches. In DNA, the CDR3 is TGCAGCGCTGGGGAGGGAGGGCGGTTCTTC. It translates to CSAGEGGRFF.

Concerning this clonotype: At one of its ends the junction is not consistent with the germline gene, which may arise from a read error. This CDR3 reads CTSSSPGQGASKDIQYF. In nucleotides, the CDR3 is TGTACCAGCAGCTCTCCGGGACAGGGAGCGTCAAAAGACATTCAGTACTTC. This chain uses TRBV11-1 with TRBJ2-4; 9 bases map to TRBD1. The CDR3 is 17 amino acids. The germline V gene has CDR1 SGHAT and CDR2 FQDESV (reference sequence).

A remark on this clonotype: At one of its ends the junction is not consistent with the germline gene, which may arise from a read error. The genes are TRBV6-6 and TRBJ1-3, with TRBD1 matching over 8 bases. Germline CDR1 reads MNHNY; CDR2 reads SVGAGI (reference sequence). The CDR3 is 14 amino acids. This CDR3 is CPSSQTGDGNTIYF. In DNA form, the CDR3 reads TGTCCCAGCAGTCAGACAGGGGATGGAAACACCATATATTTT.

The chain carries TRBV11-1 and TRBJ2-7; D possibly corresponds to TRBD2 (6 bases). Germline CDR1 SGHAT, CDR2 FQDESV (reference sequence). Trimming removed 10 bases from V and 1 base from J, with 14 bases in between. This CDR3 is 13 amino acids long. For the CDR3, the DNA is TGTGCCAACGGGGGAAAGCGATCCTACGAGCAGTACTTC. Protein product: CANGGKRSYEQYF.

As for this clonotype: At one end, the junction sequence differs from germline, possibly due to a read error. The CDR3 coding sequence is TGCAGCGTTATCAAAAACACTGAAGCCTTCTTT. This encodes CSVIKNTEAFF. V and J are TRBV29-1 and TRBJ1-1; D remains unclear. This CDR3 comprises 11 residues. Germline loops: CDR1 SQVTM, CDR2 ANQGSEA.

This clonotype was recorded only once. The conserved phenylalanine or tryptophan is not found at the CDR3 terminus, so this likely reflects a read error. The CDR3 is CTSSSSWNSYEQYS. As DNA, the CDR3 is TGTACCAGCAGCTCTAGCTGGAACTCCTACGAGCAGTACTCC. This rearrangement joins TRBV11-2 to TRBJ2-7; tentatively, D is TRBD2 (5 bases). This CDR3 is 14 amino acids long. CDR1 SGHAT and CDR2 FQNNGV come from the germline V gene.

The V and J genes are TRBV19 and TRBJ2-2, with D possibly being TRBD1 (5 bases). Germline-derived CDR1 and CDR2 are LNHDA and SQIVND (reference sequence). V lost 4 bases and J lost 4, with 10 bases in between. The CDR3 is 14 residues long. For the CDR3, the DNA is TGTGCCAGTAGTAGCACAGGATCCACCGGGGAGCTGTTTTTT. Its protein is CASSSTGSTGELFF.

Points on this clonotype: A much larger clone lies a single base off, so this may be a read error. The CDR3 protein is CTSSPLRGTDTQYF. The CDR3 DNA reads TGTACCAGCAGCCCCCTGAGAGGCACAGATACGCAGTATTTT. This chain joins TRBV7-6 and TRBJ2-3; D call uncertain. The CDR3 is made up of 14 amino acids. CDR1 SGHVS and CDR2 FNYEAQ come from the germline V gene.

This clonotype is judged medium-sized. The chain employs TRBV5-5 and TRBJ1-5; perhaps TRBD1 as D (5 bases). CDR3 length equals 13 residues. Germline CDR1 SGHKS, CDR2 YYEKEE (reference sequence). Trimming left V 4 bases short and J 5 bases short, with 10 bases between. The CDR3 protein is CASSGLGDQPQHF. Written as DNA, the CDR3 is TGTGCCAGCAGCGGGCTAGGGGATCAGCCCCAGCATTTT.

This chain connects TRBV7-3 to TRBJ2-1, with 7 bases lining up with TRBD1. CDR3 size: 15 residues. V gave up 7 bases and J gave up 7 bases; unmatched junction bases: 13. The germline V gene has CDR1 SGHTA and CDR2 FQGTGA. The CDR3 reads CASNPGTVSGNEQFF. CDR3 in DNA: TGTGCCAGCAACCCAGGGACAGTGAGTGGGAATGAGCAGTTCTTC.

As to this clonotype: Since the CDR3 does not end with the conserved phenylalanine or tryptophan, this likely comes from a read error. The DNA is omitted, as the CDR3 cannot be located on it reliably, and the CDR3 follows TCRdb's listing. The gene calls are TRBV7-8 and TRBJ2-7; TRBD2 is the table's D call and was not checked against the DNA. The CDR3 length is 18 residues, termini included. The germline gives CDR1 SGHVS, CDR2 FQNEAQ. The CDR3 loop is CASSPRTSGSMSSYEQYY.

In regard to this clonotype: The junction shows a germline mismatch at one end, possibly a read error. The rearrangement joins TRBV10-3 to TRBJ1-4; D is perhaps TRBD1 (6 bases). Germline CDR1 reads ENHRY; CDR2 reads SYGVKD. The CDR3 consists of 13 residues. CDR3 sequence (DNA): TGTGCCACCAGACAGGAGGTGGATGAAAAACTGTTTTTC. It is translated as CATRQEVDEKLFF.

Regarding this clonotype: A junction end diverges from the germline sequence, so it may reflect a read error. This chain links TRBV11-2 with TRBJ2-7; D perhaps matches TRBD2 (5 bases). Germline CDR1 and CDR2: SGHAT and FQNNGV. This CDR3 contains 13 residues. The CDR3 bases are TGTGCCAGCAGCGGTAGAGGGTGGAACGAGCACTACTTC. As protein: CASSGRGWNEHYF.